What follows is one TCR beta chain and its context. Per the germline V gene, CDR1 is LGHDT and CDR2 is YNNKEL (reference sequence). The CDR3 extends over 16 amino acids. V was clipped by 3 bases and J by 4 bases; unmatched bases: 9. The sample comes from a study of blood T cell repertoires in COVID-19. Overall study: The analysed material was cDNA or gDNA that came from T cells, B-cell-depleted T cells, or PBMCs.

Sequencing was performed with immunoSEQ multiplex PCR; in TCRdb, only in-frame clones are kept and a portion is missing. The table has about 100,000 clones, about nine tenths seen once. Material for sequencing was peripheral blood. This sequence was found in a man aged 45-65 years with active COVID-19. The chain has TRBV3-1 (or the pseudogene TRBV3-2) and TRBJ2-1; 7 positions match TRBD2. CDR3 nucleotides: TGTGCCAGCAGCCACCTCGGGAGGAGGAAGTACAATGAGCAGTTCTTC. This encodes CASSHLGRRKYNEQFF.